Following are 25 T cell receptor beta chains from one sample sequenced in a study of T cell changes during pregnancy in multiple sclerosis. Clones were sequenced by immunoSEQ multiplex PCR, and TCRdb holds only the in-frame ones, with some missing. Of 60,000 to 85,000 clones in the sample, about 94% were seen once. Here the sequenced sample was peripheral blood, taken in the third trimester of pregnancy. All receptors come from a female donor with multiple sclerosis, enrolled in a pregnancy study.

This clone was seen once. A much larger clone sits a single nucleotide away, making a read error possible. Distinct nucleotide sequences in the sample also encode this CDR3. This chain joins TRBV6-5 and TRBJ1-1; D may be TRBD1 (6 bases). Germline lookup yields CDR1 MNHEY and CDR2 SVGAGI. The CDR3 has 13 amino acids. CDR3 sequence reads: CASSYPGVTEAFF. In DNA, the CDR3 is TGTGCCAGCAGTTACCCAGGGGTCACTGAAGCTTTTTTT.

V usage is TRBV11-3 and J usage is TRBJ1-1; TRBD1 is a possible D gene (6 bases). The CDR3 has 14 residues. Between the trimmed V and J ends, which lost 5 bases and 6 bases, there was a span of 16 bases. Germline assignment: CDR1 SGHNT and CDR2 YENEEA. CDR3 coding DNA: TGTGCCAGCAGCCGATCAGGGGATGCGGCTGAAGCTTTCTTT. Protein sequence: CASSRSGDAAEAFF.

This chain links TRBV6-5 with TRBJ1-3; 8 bases line up with TRBD1. The germline gives CDR1 MNHEY, CDR2 SVGAGI. CDR3 length: 15 amino acids. V gave up 5 bases and J gave up 0 bases; unmatched junction bases: 3. The CDR3 region is CASSGDRISGNTIYF. CDR3 coding DNA: TGTGCCAGCAGTGGGGACAGGATCTCTGGAAACACCATATATTTT.

This sequence joins TRBV12-2 and TRBJ1-5. TRBV12-2 is shown as a pseudogene. The CDR3 extends over 15 amino acids. Written as DNA, the CDR3 is TGTGCAAGTCGCCCATATCCTTTTAGTAATCAGCCCCAGCATTTT. Residues: CASRPYPFSNQPQHF.

V is TRBV7-2 and J is TRBJ1-6, with D unclear. V was cut by 3 bases and J by 5 bases, with 8 bases left in between. This CDR3 is built from 14 residues. CDR1 and CDR2 (germline): SGHTA, FQGNSA. CDR3 amino acids: CASSFQRNNSPLHF. Here the CDR3 DNA reads TGTGCCAGCAGCTTCCAGCGGAATAATTCACCCCTCCACTTT.

The chain links TRBV10-1 to TRBJ1-2, with TRBD1 identical over 9 bases. Trimming at V came to 4 bases and at J to 0 bases, leaving 6 bases not matched to a gene. CDR1 and CDR2 from the germline V gene are WNHNN and SYGVQD (reference sequence). The length of the CDR3 is 16 residues. For the CDR3, the DNA is TGCGCCAGCAGTGGGGACAGGGAGCCCTCTAACTATGGCTACACCTTC. Translating it yields CASSGDREPSNYGYTF.

The rearrangement uses TRBV27 and TRBJ1-5; possibly TRBD1 for D (6 bases). The CDR3 contains 17 residues. Germline-derived CDR1 and CDR2 are MNHEY and SMNVEV (reference sequence). V lost 5 bases, J lost 4 bases, and 21 bases lay in between. CDR3 protein: CASSPFGQGIPNQPQHF. In DNA, the CDR3 is TGTGCCAGCAGTCCCTTTGGGCAGGGGATTCCTAATCAGCCCCAGCATTTT.

This clone was seen more than once but under ten times. The rearrangement joins TRBV29-1 to TRBJ2-2, with a tentative D call TRBD1 (6 bases). Germline loops: CDR1 SQVTM, CDR2 ANQGSEA. V dropped 8 bases and J dropped 3 bases, with 13 bases sitting between them. The CDR3 contains 13 residues. CDR3 sequence reads: CSTREGDTGELFF. The CDR3 DNA is TGCAGCACCCGAGAGGGGGACACCGGGGAGCTGTTTTTT.

V gene TRBV7-3 combines with J gene TRBJ2-3; 13 bases are shared with TRBD2. Per germline, CDR1 SGHTA and CDR2 FQGTGA. V lost 5 bases and J lost 5; bases outside the gene matches: 7. This CDR3 is built from 16 residues. For the CDR3, the DNA is TGTGCCAGCAGCCCCGGGACTAGCGGGGCGGTAGATACGCAGTATTTT. Translation gives CASSPGTSGAVDTQYF. The full variable domain, its missing parts supplied by reference TRBV7-3 and TRBJ2-3, is GAGVSQTPSNKVTEKGKYVELRCDPISGHTALYWYRQSLGQGPEFLIYFQGTGAADDSGLPNDRFFAVRPEGSVSTLKIQRTERGDSAVYLCASSPGTSGAVDTQYFGPGTRLTVL.

The rearrangement links TRBV10-1 to TRBJ1-2; no firm D call. This CDR3 has 14 residues. Germline V lookup: CDR1 WNHNN, CDR2 SYGVQD (reference sequence). Trimming left V 2 bases short and J 7 bases short, with 14 bases between. The CDR3 nucleotides read TGCGCCAGCAGTGAGGAGAAGACTGAGGGTGGCTACACCTTC. This encodes CASSEEKTEGGYTF.

The chain employs TRBV9 and TRBJ1-2, with 7 bases that match TRBD1. The J segment lost 7 bases and the V segment lost 3 bases, leaving 9 bases of the junction unmatched. Germline CDR1 and CDR2: SGDLS and YYNGEE. This CDR3 region has 14 residues. The DNA of the CDR3 is TGTGCCAGCAGCGAGGGGGCAGGTGGGGTTGGCTACACCTTC. Translated: CASSEGAGGVGYTF.

The rearrangement links TRBV2 to TRBJ2-4; no clear D gene. V lost 6 bases to trimming and J lost 9 bases, with 18 bases between them. Germline CDR1 SNHLY, CDR2 FYNNEI. The CDR3 has 14 residues. This CDR3 reads CASSLVKSGGIQYF. Here the CDR3 DNA reads TGTGCCAGCAGCCTAGTCAAGTCCGGCGGCATTCAGTACTTC. Full variable domain (rest looked up from reference TRBV2 and TRBJ2-4): EPEVTQTPSHQVTQMGQEVILRCVPISNHLYFYWYRQILGQKVEFLVSFYNNEISEKSEIFDDQFSVERPDGSNFTLKIRSTKLEDSAMYFCASSLVKSGGIQYFGAGTRLSVL.

The chain employs TRBV4-3 and TRBJ2-7, with a weak D call TRBD2 (5 bases). CDR1 is LGHNA, CDR2 YSLEER, per germline. V shed 0 bases and J shed 0 bases, with 12 bases lying between them. The CDR3 sequence is 16 residues long. CDR3 sequence (DNA): TGCGCCAGCAGCCAAGATCGGCCGGGGTTCTCCTACGAGCAGTACTTC. Translation gives CASSQDRPGFSYEQYF.

The V gene is TRBV6-6, the J gene TRBJ2-5; 9 positions agree with TRBD2. CDR3 length: 16 residues. The V gene's germline CDR1 is MNHNY and CDR2 SVGAGI (reference sequence). Unmatched junction bases numbered 12, after V lost 5 bases and J lost 5 bases. This chain's CDR3 is CASSRQRGAAGETQYF. DNA for the CDR3: TGTGCCAGCAGTAGACAGCGGGGGGCCGCTGGGGAGACCCAGTACTTC.

The chain links TRBV9 to TRBJ1-3; TRBD1 agrees at 8 bases. V trimming: 3 bases; J trimming: 0 bases; junction bases outside the gene matches: 2. The CDR3 is 15 amino acids. CDR1 SGDLS and CDR2 YYNGEE come from the germline V gene. CDR3 region: CASSATGGSGNTIYF. CDR3 DNA sequence: TGTGCCAGCAGCGCTACAGGGGGCTCTGGAAACACCATATATTTT.

V usage is TRBV7-8 and J usage is TRBJ2-1, with TRBD2 identical over 10 bases. Germline loops: CDR1 SGHVS, CDR2 FQNEAQ. Unmatched junction bases numbered 11, after V lost 6 bases and J lost 0 bases. The CDR3 runs 18 residues. The CDR3 DNA reads TGTGCCAGCAGGGGATGGAGTAGCGGGGGGAGCTCCTACAATGAGCAGTTCTTC. Its translation: CASRGWSSGGSSYNEQFF.

This clone was detected only a few times. The genes are TRBV19 and TRBJ2-7; 7 bases are a match to TRBD1. J was trimmed by 8 bases and V by 5 bases; bases with no gene match: 21. The CDR3 loop spans 17 amino acids. Germline V gene lookup returns CDR1 LNHDA and CDR2 SQIVND (reference sequence). CDR3 coding DNA: TGTGCCAGTAGTTTCCGAACGGGACAGTTCAGTTCAATAAAGCAGTACTTC. As protein: CASSFRTGQFSSIKQYF.

The chain is built from TRBV9 and TRBJ2-1; D is possibly TRBD2 (5 bases). This CDR3 has 15 amino acids. In germline, CDR1 is SGDLS, CDR2 YYNGEE. Trimming took 0 bases from V and 7 from J, leaving 14 bases between them. CDR3 region: CASSVVGLLGNEQFF. The CDR3 DNA sequence: TGTGCCAGCAGCGTAGTCGGACTCCTGGGAAATGAGCAGTTCTTC.

This chain uses TRBV9 with TRBJ1-1; no reliable D call. Germline values: CDR1 SGDLS, CDR2 YYNGEE. The CDR3 length is 16 residues. Between the trimmed V and J ends, which lost 0 bases and 0 bases, there was a span of 12 bases. Here the CDR3 DNA reads TGTGCCAGCAGCGTAGCAGGCGTTGTCATGAACACTGAAGCTTTCTTT. This translates into CASSVAGVVMNTEAFF.

The V gene is TRBV13, the J gene TRBJ1-2, with 10 bases lining up with TRBD1. The V and J ends lost 3 bases and 4 bases, in that order; junction bases with no gene match: 8. Germline V gene sequence: CDR1 PRHDT, CDR2 FYEKMQ (reference sequence). This CDR3 region has 16 residues. CDR3 nucleotide sequence: TGTGCCAGCAGCTTGGCTGACAGGGGGCGAGGCTATGGCTACACCTTC. This translates into CASSLADRGRGYGYTF.

The chain links TRBV14 to TRBJ1-2, with TRBD1 matching 7 bases. The junction had 9 bases not matched to a gene; V was cut back by 4 bases and J by 1 base. From germline, CDR1 is SGHDN and CDR2 FVKESK. The CDR3 contains 16 residues. The CDR3 loop is CASSRTRDRNNYGYTF. CDR3 DNA: TGTGCCAGCAGCCGCACCCGGGACAGAAATAACTATGGCTACACCTTC.

The chain joins TRBV7-2 to TRBJ2-1, with D possibly TRBD1 on 6 matching bases. Germline V gene data show CDR1 as SGHTA and CDR2 as FQGNSA. This CDR3 region has 15 residues. V gave up 3 bases and J gave up 5 bases, with 14 bases separating them. The CDR3 spells CASSLTRGTHNEQFF. The DNA of the CDR3 is TGTGCCAGCAGCTTGACGAGGGGGACACACAATGAGCAGTTCTTC.

The chain employs TRBV7-3 and TRBJ2-3, with TRBD2 matching over 8 bases. V was clipped by 4 bases and J by 5 bases; unmatched bases: 8. The CDR3 sequence is 15 residues long. The V gene's germline CDR1 is SGHTA and CDR2 FQGTGA. The CDR3 bases are TGTGCCAGCAGCTCCCGGGGGGGGGCCATAGATACGCAGTATTTT. It specifies CASSSRGGAIDTQYF.

The genes are TRBV4-2 and TRBJ2-2, with 13 bases fitting TRBD2. Unmatched junction bases numbered 3, after V lost 0 bases and J lost 5 bases. The CDR3 spans 17 residues. Germline V gene lookup returns CDR1 LGHNA and CDR2 YNFKEQ. The CDR3: CASSQELAGGFTGELFF. Written as DNA, the CDR3 is TGTGCCAGCAGCCAAGAACTAGCGGGGGGGTTTACCGGGGAGCTGTTTTTT.

J is TRBJ1-6 and V is TRBV5-1; D is uncertain. Trimming took 4 bases from V and 10 from J, leaving 9 bases between them. CDR1 is SGHRS, CDR2 YFSETQ, per germline. This CDR3 is 12 amino acids long. The CDR3 is CASSPAGSPLHF. The CDR3 region has the DNA TGCGCCAGCAGCCCAGCGGGGTCACCCCTCCACTTT.